This T cell receptor (beta chain) is drawn from a study of cytomegalovirus exposure and HLA in healthy donors. Findings of the study overall: In vitro assays verified that three CMV-associated chains recognized CMV antigens specifically. A previous analysis found most TCR beta V segments productive roughly 87% or roughly 30% of the time. A list of 164 TCR beta chains associated with cytomegalovirus was given.

Nominal health characterized the donors when sampled, though unrecorded immune exposures were likely. The study ran its PCR with 60 Vbeta and 13 Jbeta primers. Sequencing was performed with immunoSEQ multiplex PCR; in TCRdb, only in-frame clones are kept and a portion is missing. The table lists about 100,000 clones, around three quarters of them singletons. This clone was counted a few times. Its antigen is undetermined. Germline CDR1 reads SGHRS; CDR2 reads YFSETQ. The J segment lost 3 bases and the V segment lost 7 bases, leaving 8 bases of the junction unmatched. The CDR3 extends over 14 amino acids.

The receptor comes from a female donor in good health and CMV-seropositive. The rearrangement joins TRBV5-1 to TRBJ1-2; the match to TRBD1 covers 8 bases. Sequencing was carried out using PBMCs. Here the CDR3 DNA reads TGCGCCAGCGGGGCCGGGACAGGTGACTATGGCTACACCTTC. As protein: CASGAGTGDYGYTF.